This TCR beta chain was documented in a study of OX40 agonist ivuxolimab in advanced cancers. Background on the study: A mean age of roughly 60 years, range about 20 to 79, was recorded, and approximately 85% were male. Findings of the study overall: There was clonal expansion of CD4+ and CD8+ blood T cells by week 6 at 0.1 to 3.0 mg/kg.

Profiling relied on immunoSEQ multiplex PCR, and the TCRdb table lists in-frame clones only, not all of them. The table has about 47,000 clones, more than 85% seen once; the top ten hold 13% to 15%. Trimming removed 5 bases from V and 6 bases from J; junction bases left unmatched: 6. The CDR3 extends over 15 amino acids. The germline CDR1 and CDR2 sequences are SEHNR and FQNEAQ (reference sequence). Of note for this clone: The antigen remains unidentified.

The sample was CD4+ or CD8+ T cells sorted from blood, taken in a trial of the OX40 agonist ivuxolimab. This rearrangement joins TRBV7-9 to TRBJ1-5; TRBD1 matches at 11 bases. The TCR comes from an adult with an advanced solid tumor such as melanoma, head and neck, liver or kidney cancer. CDR3 protein: CASSGGTGGPQPQHF. DNA for the CDR3: TGTGCCAGCAGCGGCGGGACAGGGGGGCCTCAGCCCCAGCATTTT.